Below are 4 T cell receptor beta chains sequenced from a single sample in a study of shared clonotypes between healthy human individuals. Using immunoSEQ multiplex PCR, the repertoire was profiled, and TCRdb retains in-frame clones only, with some absent. The top ten clones hold roughly 1.2% of a sample with over a million clones, more than 95% of them seen once. Sequenced sample: naive CD4+ T cells sorted from blood. Subset indicated: CD45RA+ positively selected. The receptors derive from a man aged 30 to 45 in good health.

This clone has only a few counts. The V gene is TRBV6-1, the J gene TRBJ1-5, with TRBD1 matching over 9 bases. With V trimmed by 7 bases and J by 7 bases, 5 bases remained unmatched. The CDR3 consists of 13 residues. The germline V gene encodes CDR1 MNHNS and CDR2 SASEGT. CDR3 protein: CASIRTGEQPQHF. The DNA of the CDR3 is TGTGCCAGCATCCGGACAGGGGAGCAGCCCCAGCATTTT.

The rearrangement joins TRBV6-5 to TRBJ1-3, with unresolved D. Trimming took off 5 bases at V and 2 bases at J, with 10 bases between the two ends. Germline CDR1 reads MNHEY; CDR2 reads SVGAGI. The CDR3 runs to 14 residues. The chain's CDR3 is CASSPTRAGNTIYF. In nucleotides, the CDR3 is TGTGCCAGCAGTCCAACTAGGGCTGGAAACACCATATATTTT.

DNA of the CDR3: TGTGCCAGCAGGAAGACAGTCTATGGCTACACCTTC. This gives the protein CASRKTVYGYTF. This rearrangement joins TRBV7-2 to TRBJ1-2; maybe TRBD1 (5 bases). The CDR3 is 12 residues long. Trimming removed 6 bases at V and 4 bases at J, with 9 bases between. Looked up from germline, CDR1 is SGHTA and CDR2 is FQGNSA.

The chain combines TRBV5-4 with TRBJ2-7; no reliable D call. This CDR3 has 15 residues. V gave up 2 bases and J gave up 1 base, with 13 bases separating them. Looked up from germline, CDR1 is SGHNT and CDR2 is YYREEE (reference sequence). The CDR3 sequence is CASSLSPSESYEQYF. In nucleotides, the CDR3 is TGTGCCAGCAGCTTAAGCCCCTCGGAGTCCTACGAGCAGTACTTC.